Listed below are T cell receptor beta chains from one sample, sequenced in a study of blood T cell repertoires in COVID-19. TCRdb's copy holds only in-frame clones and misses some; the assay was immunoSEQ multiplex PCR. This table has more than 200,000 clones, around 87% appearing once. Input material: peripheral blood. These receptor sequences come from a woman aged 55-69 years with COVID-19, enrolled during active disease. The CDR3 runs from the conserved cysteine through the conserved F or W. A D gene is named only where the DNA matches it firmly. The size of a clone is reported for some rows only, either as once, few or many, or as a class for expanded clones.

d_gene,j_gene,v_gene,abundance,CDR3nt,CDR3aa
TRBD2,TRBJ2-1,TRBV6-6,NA,TGTGCCAGCAGCCCTCCTCTAGCGGGAGTTCTTAATGAGCAGTTCTTC,CASSPPLAGVLNEQFF
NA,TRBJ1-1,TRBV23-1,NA,TGCGCCAGCATTTGGAGGGGCCGGAACACTGAAGCTTTCTTT,CASIWRGRNTEAFF
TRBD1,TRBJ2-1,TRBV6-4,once,TGTGCCAGCAGTGCCCGGACAGGGGGCAGCAATGAGCAGTTCTTC,CASSARTGGSNEQFF
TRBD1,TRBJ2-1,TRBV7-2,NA,TGTGCCAGCAGCTCACAGGGGGGATACTACAATGAGCAGTTCTTC,CASSSQGGYYNEQFF
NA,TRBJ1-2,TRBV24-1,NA,TGTGCCACCAGTGATTTAGGGGTTGGGGGCTACACCTTC,CATSDLGVGGYTF
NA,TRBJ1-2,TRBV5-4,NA,TGTGCCAGCAGCTCATCACCCGGGGTCTATGGCTACACCTTC,CASSSSPGVYGYTF
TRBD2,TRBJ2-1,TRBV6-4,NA,TGTGCCAGCAGCACTAGCGGGAGGTTCGATGAGCAGTTCTTC,CASSTSGRFDEQFF
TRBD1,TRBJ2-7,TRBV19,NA,TGTGCCAGTAGCGGGACAGGTGGTGAAAACGAGCAGTACTTC,CASSGTGGENEQYF
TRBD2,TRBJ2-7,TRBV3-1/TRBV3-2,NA,TGTGCCAGCAGCCGGGCGGGAGTCGACTCCTACGAGCAGTACTTC,CASSRAGVDSYEQYF
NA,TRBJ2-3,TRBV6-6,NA,TGTGCCAGCAGTCCCCTTAACACAGGGTTTTTGACAGATACGCAGTATTTT,CASSPLNTGFLTDTQYF